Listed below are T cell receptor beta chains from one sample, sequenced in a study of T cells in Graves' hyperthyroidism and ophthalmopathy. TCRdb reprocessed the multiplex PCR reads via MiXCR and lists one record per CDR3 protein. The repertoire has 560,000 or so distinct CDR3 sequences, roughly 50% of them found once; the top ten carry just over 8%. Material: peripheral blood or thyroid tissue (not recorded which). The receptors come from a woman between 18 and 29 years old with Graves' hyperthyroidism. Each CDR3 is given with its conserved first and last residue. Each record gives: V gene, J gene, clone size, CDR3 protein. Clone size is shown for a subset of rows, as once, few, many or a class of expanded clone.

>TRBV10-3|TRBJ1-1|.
CASSYTLNTEAFF
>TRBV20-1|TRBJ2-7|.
CSSSGNRPYEQYF
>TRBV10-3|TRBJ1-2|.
CAISEEGFYGYTF
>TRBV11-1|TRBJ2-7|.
CASSAGAGASEQYF
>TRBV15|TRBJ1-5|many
CATRTDSNQPQHF
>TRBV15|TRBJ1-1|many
CATSRTGIRTEAFF
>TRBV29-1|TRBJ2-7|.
CSVDTGTSSYEQYF
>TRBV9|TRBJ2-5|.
CASSVGTSGLMETQYF
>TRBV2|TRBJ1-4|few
CASRDTEKLFF
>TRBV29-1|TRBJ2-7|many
CSADGLGNEQYF
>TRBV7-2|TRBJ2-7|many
CASSLGVAVSYEQYF